This T cell receptor (beta chain) was profiled in a study of breast tumors, draining lymph nodes, adjacent tissues. Findings of the study overall: Tumor and nontumor repertoires were significantly more similar in luminal-like than in basal-like breast cancer. Tumor repertoires ranked between lymph nodes and nontumor tissue in diversity, with V and J gene preferences.

Germline loops: CDR1 MNHNY, CDR2 SVGAGI (reference sequence). This CDR3 spans 17 amino acids. Trimming took off 5 bases at V and 0 bases at J, with 14 bases between the two ends. Breast cancer patients provided tissue from their axillary draining lymph nodes. Note on this clonotype: Its antigen is currently unknown.

TCRdb reprocessed the multiplex PCR reads via MiXCR and lists one record per CDR3 protein. Of around 300,000 distinct CDR3 sequences in the sample, about 33% were seen once. The sequenced material came from axillary lymph node tissue. The chain employs TRBV6-6 and TRBJ2-6, with D possibly matching TRBD1 (5 bases). The clonotype originates from a female donor with breast cancer. Some clones in this sample may be carry-over from other donors' samples. In nucleotides, the CDR3 is TGTGCCAGCAGTCACGAGGCAGGGCTCTCTGGGGCCAACGTCCTGACTTTC. Amino acids: CASSHEAGLSGANVLTF.